These 20 T cell receptor beta chains came from one sample sequenced in a study of molecular identifiers for immune sequencing clone quantification. TCRdb used MiXCR to reprocess the PCR reads, holding one entry per CDR3 protein. The sample has some 680,000 distinct CDR3 sequences, 25% seen once. Sample: naive CD8+ T cells from blood, with Jurkat cell RNA spiked in. Documented subset: FACS-sorted CD8+CD4-CCR7+CD45RA+ naive T cells. Receptor source: a human donor in good health. Some libraries in this study had Jurkat cell RNA spiked in.

This clonotype has ten or more counts. This sequence joins TRBV6-5 and TRBJ1-1; D uncertain. Trimming shortened V by 2 bases and J by 4 bases, and 8 bases separated the two germline ends. The CDR3 is 13 amino acids. CDR1 MNHEY and CDR2 SVGAGI come from the germline V gene. The CDR3 bases are TGTGCCAGCAGTTACGGCGTTGGCACTGAAGCTTTCTTT. It is translated as CASSYGVGTEAFF.

J is TRBJ2-7 and V is TRBV7-9, with D possibly matching TRBD2 (6 bases). The CDR3 is 16 residues long. The V end lost 1 base, the J end lost 0 bases, and 13 bases lay between the germline ends. Germline loops: CDR1 SEHNR, CDR2 FQNEAQ (reference sequence). The CDR3, as DNA: TGTGCCAGCAGCTTAGGATTGGGGACTCGCTCCTACGAGCAGTACTTC. It yields the protein CASSLGLGTRSYEQYF.

V and J are TRBV19 and TRBJ1-4; 9 bases agree with TRBD1. Germline V gene sequence: CDR1 LNHDA, CDR2 SQIVND (reference sequence). With 7 bases clipped from V and 6 bases from J, the junction kept 9 bases outside the gene matches. There are 15 residues in the CDR3. As DNA, the CDR3 is TGTGCCAGTATTGAACCCGGGACAGGGTATGAAAAACTGTTTTTT. Translating gives CASIEPGTGYEKLFF. Supplemented by reference TRBV19 and TRBJ1-4, the full variable domain reads DGGITQSPKYLFRKEGQNVTLSCEQNLNHDAMYWYRQDPGQGLRLIYYSQIVNDFQKGDIAEGYSVSREKKESFPLTVTSAQKNPTAFYLCASIEPGTGYEKLFFGSGTQLSVL.

The table lists this clonotype with a few counts. This sequence joins TRBV15 and TRBJ2-3, with 7 nucleotides matching TRBD1. J lost 8 bases, V lost 5 bases, and 13 bases had no gene match. The CDR3 runs 15 residues. Germline CDR1 and CDR2: LNHNV and YYDKDF (reference sequence). The CDR3 nucleotides are TGTGCCACCAGCTTAGACACAGGGGCAGGGGGTACGCAGTATTTT. Its protein is CATSLDTGAGGTQYF.

The V call is TRBV12-3 or TRBV12-4, the J call TRBJ2-2; 8 bases are shared with TRBD2. Germline trimming cut 10 bases from V and 4 bases from J; bases unmatched to any gene: 11. The CDR3 covers 15 residues. CDR3 DNA sequence: TGTGCCAACAGGCGAAAGCGGGAGATCACCGGGGAGCTGTTTTTT. It yields the protein CANRRKREITGELFF.

The J gene is TRBJ1-1, the V gene TRBV19; a possible D gene is TRBD1 (5 bases). The CDR3 loop spans 14 amino acids. CDR1 is LNHDA, CDR2 SQIVND, per germline (reference sequence). V lost 7 bases and J lost 4, with 16 bases in between. The CDR3 reads CASIKGGVVTEAFF. The CDR3 coding sequence is TGTGCCAGTATCAAAGGAGGGGTGGTCACTGAAGCTTTCTTT.

In the case of this clonotype: This may be a read error, as it is one base from a much larger clone. This chain uses TRBV7-2 with TRBJ2-3; D perhaps matches TRBD1 (5 bases). The CDR3 is 13 amino acids. Per the germline V gene, CDR1 is SGHTA and CDR2 is FQGNSA. The CDR3 sequence: CASSFVPTDTQSF. Here the CDR3 DNA reads TGTGCCAGCAGCTTTGTACCGACAGATACGCAGTCTTTT.

A few counts support this clonotype. The gene calls are TRBV30 and TRBJ2-7; 7 bases are shared with TRBD1. V lost 7 bases to trimming and J lost 2 bases; unmatched junction nucleotides: 8. Germline V gene sequence: CDR1 GTSNPN, CDR2 SVGIG (reference sequence). CDR3 length: 13 amino acids. The CDR3 protein is CALNRGSTYEQYF. The DNA of the CDR3 is TGTGCCTTGAACAGGGGCTCGACCTACGAGCAGTACTTC.

In regard to this clonotype: It may be a read error: a sequence one base away is much more abundant. V is TRBV6-5 and J is TRBJ2-6, with TRBD1 as a possible D gene (6 bases). Germline loops: CDR1 MNHEY, CDR2 SVGAGI. This CDR3 region has 18 residues. CDR3 amino acids: CASSYSGQPISGASVLTF. The CDR3 DNA is TGTGCCAGCAGTTACTCTGGACAGCCTATCTCTGGGGCCAGCGTCCTGACTTTC.

This clonotype was seen at least ten times. The V gene is TRBV5-1, the J gene TRBJ2-7; tentative D call: TRBD1 (6 bases). The CDR3 is made up of 14 amino acids. CDR1 and CDR2 from the germline V gene are SGHRS and YFSETQ. V was pared by 3 bases and J by 3 bases, with 13 bases between. The CDR3 spells CASSWTTGIYEQYF. The CDR3 DNA reads TGCGCCAGCAGCTGGACCACAGGGATCTACGAGCAGTACTTC.

The chain employs TRBV2 and TRBJ2-7, with 8 bases identical to TRBD2. Germline V gene lookup returns CDR1 SNHLY and CDR2 FYNNEI. V lost 8 bases and J lost 5; bases outside the gene matches: 8. The CDR3 consists of 13 residues. This CDR3 reads CASEQAGAHEQYF. The CDR3 nucleotides are TGTGCCAGCGAGCAAGCGGGGGCCCACGAGCAGTACTTC.

This clonotype was seen a handful of times. This chain joins TRBV6-6 and TRBJ2-5; D is possibly TRBD2 (6 bases). With 4 bases removed from V and 0 bases from J, the gap between germline ends came to 15 bases. The germline gives CDR1 MNHNY, CDR2 SVGAGI (reference sequence). The CDR3 runs to 16 residues. The CDR3 loop reads CASSSITGEDQETQYF. DNA for the CDR3: TGTGCCAGCAGTTCGATTACGGGGGAGGACCAAGAGACCCAGTACTTC.

Notes on this clonotype: A much larger clone lies one base from this, so it may be a read error. The chain links TRBV5-6 to TRBJ1-3; unclear D gene. V shed 1 base and J shed 0 bases, with 8 bases lying between them. The CDR3 totals 15 residues. Germline-derived CDR1 and CDR2 are SGHDT and YYEEEE. The CDR3 DNA reads TGTGCCAGCAGCTTGTCGGACCCCTCTGGAAACACCATATATTTT. It codes for CASSLSDPSGNTIYF. The full variable domain, its missing parts supplied by reference TRBV5-6 and TRBJ1-3, is DAGVTQSPTHLIKTRGQQVTLRCSPKSGHDTVSWYQQALGQGPQFIFQYYEEEERQRGNFPDRFSGHQFPNYSSELNVNALLLGDSALYLCASSLSDPSGNTIYFGEGSWLTVV.

This clonotype was recorded at least ten times. The chain carries TRBV7-9 and TRBJ1-4; the D gene is possibly TRBD1 (5 bases). The CDR3 runs to 16 residues. Germline lookup yields CDR1 SEHNR and CDR2 FQNEAQ (reference sequence). V was clipped by 5 bases and J by 2 bases, with 15 bases between them. This CDR3 reads CASSRNPGSTNEKLFF. The CDR3 DNA reads as TGTGCCAGCAGCCGGAATCCAGGGTCGACTAATGAAAAACTGTTTTTT.

This clonotype came up many times. The rearrangement joins TRBV6-5 to TRBJ1-5, with D perhaps matching TRBD1 (5 bases). The V and J ends lost 6 bases and 0 bases respectively, with 15 bases between them. Germline CDR1 and CDR2: MNHEY and SVGAGI. CDR3 length: 16 residues. The CDR3 is CASRAAGESSNQPQHF. The DNA for the CDR3 is TGTGCCAGCAGAGCCGCGGGGGAATCTAGCAATCAGCCCCAGCATTTT.

This chain links TRBV12-3 or TRBV12-4 with TRBJ2-7, with 8 nucleotides matching TRBD1. Trimming removed 6 bases from V and 3 bases from J; junction bases left unmatched: 22. CDR3 length equals 19 residues. The CDR3 here is CASSSGDRRTPKEHYEQYF. In nucleotides, the CDR3 is TGTGCCAGCAGCTCAGGGGACAGGAGGACCCCTAAGGAACACTACGAGCAGTACTTC.

This clonotype was seen a handful of times. This chain links TRBV30 with TRBJ2-2, with D perhaps TRBD1 (5 bases). This CDR3 has 14 amino acids. Trimming removed 0 bases from V and 3 bases from J, with 8 bases in between. Germline V gene sequence: CDR1 GTSNPN, CDR2 SVGIG (reference sequence). The CDR3: CAWSVGHYTGELFF. CDR3 DNA: TGTGCCTGGAGTGTAGGACATTACACCGGGGAGCTGTTTTTT.

This clonotype was detected many times. The chain combines TRBV5-1 with TRBJ2-7; possible D gene TRBD2, 7 bases. Germline V gives CDR1 SGHRS, CDR2 YFSETQ. CDR3 length equals 16 residues. The V gene lost 4 bases and the J gene lost 4 bases, with 21 bases spanning the gap. As DNA, the CDR3 is TGCGCCAGCAGCCCTAGTCTTGGGGGCGGGGGATACGAGCAGTACTTC. Protein: CASSPSLGGGGYEQYF.

This clonotype was observed many times. This chain joins TRBV29-1 and TRBJ1-1; D is perhaps TRBD1 (5 bases). Trimming stripped 6 bases from V and 7 bases from J, with 9 bases between. The CDR3 contains 10 residues. From germline, CDR1 is SQVTM and CDR2 ANQGSEA. CDR3 DNA sequence: TGCAGCGTAAGGGGCGTTGAAGCTTTCTTT. Encoded protein: CSVRGVEAFF. The entire variable domain, with the rest obtained from reference TRBV29-1 and TRBJ1-1, is as follows: SAVISQKPSRDICQRGTSLTIQCQVDSQVTMMFWYRQQPGQSLTLIATANQGSEATYESGFVIDKFPISRPNLTFSTLTVSNMSPEDSSIYLCSVRGVEAFFGQGTRLTVV.

This chain connects TRBV19 to TRBJ2-7; no reliable D call. Germline V gene data show CDR1 as LNHDA and CDR2 as SQIVND (reference sequence). V was cut by 0 bases and J by 2 bases, with 5 bases left in between. This CDR3 comprises 13 residues. The CDR3 loop is CASSIDSTYEQYF. The CDR3 DNA follows: TGTGCCAGTAGTATAGACTCAACCTACGAGCAGTACTTC.